The clone carrying this T cell receptor (beta chain) was found a few times. Its antigen is currently unknown. The repertoire was sequenced with immunoSEQ multiplex PCR; TCRdb's copy has only in-frame clones and lacks some. The profile shows around 50,000 clones, roughly 90% of them singletons. This entry is derived from a study of a mutant IDH1 vaccine in newly diagnosed glioma. Study summary: Treated patients comprised 62.5% males and 37.5% females, mean age roughly 40 years. Study results and caveats: With respect to changes in top peripheral T cell clonotypes, pseudoprogression seemed unrelated.

This sample's time point: baseline, week 1 (first vaccination visit). Treatment meaning: pre-vaccination baseline after standard-of-care therapy. The source material was PBMCs, sampled from a glioma patient treated with radiotherapy, temozolomide or both. This clonotype originated in a man aged 35-49 years with glioma.

The DNA for the CDR3 is TGCGCCAGCAGCGATCCGGGACAGGGGGACACTGAAGCTTTCTTT. It yields the protein CASSDPGQGDTEAFF. The chain recombines TRBV5-1 with TRBJ1-1; 11 bases map to TRBD1. V shed 4 bases, J shed 3 bases, and the junction held 5 bases outside the gene matches. The CDR3 length is 15 residues. Germline V CDR1 and CDR2: SGHRS, YFSETQ. Full variable domain (rest looked up from reference TRBV5-1 and TRBJ1-1): KAGVTQTPRYLIKTRGQQVTLSCSPISGHRSVSWYQQTPGQGLQFLFEYFSETQRNKGNFPGRFSGRQFSNSRSEMNVSTLELGDSALYLCASSDPGQGDTEAFFGQGTRLTVV.